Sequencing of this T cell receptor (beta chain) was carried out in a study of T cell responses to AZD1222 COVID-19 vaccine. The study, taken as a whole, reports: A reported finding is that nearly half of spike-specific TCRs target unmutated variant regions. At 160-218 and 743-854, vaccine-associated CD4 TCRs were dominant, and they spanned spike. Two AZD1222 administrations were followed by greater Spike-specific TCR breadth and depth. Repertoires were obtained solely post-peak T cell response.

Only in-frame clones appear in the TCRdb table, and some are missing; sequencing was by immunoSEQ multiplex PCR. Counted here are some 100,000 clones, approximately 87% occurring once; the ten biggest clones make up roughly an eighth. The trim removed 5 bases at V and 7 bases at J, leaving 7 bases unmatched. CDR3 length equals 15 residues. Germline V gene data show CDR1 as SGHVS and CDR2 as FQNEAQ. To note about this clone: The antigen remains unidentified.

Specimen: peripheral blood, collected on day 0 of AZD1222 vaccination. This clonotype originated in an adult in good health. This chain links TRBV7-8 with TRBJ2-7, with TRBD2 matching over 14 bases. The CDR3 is CASSQGLAGAGEQYF. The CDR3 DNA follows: TGTGCCAGCAGCCAGGGACTAGCGGGGGCCGGGGAGCAGTACTTC.